The 18 T cell receptor beta chains below were found in one sample sequenced in a study of T-cell memory formation after mild COVID-19. TCRdb ran MiXCR on the 5' RACE reads and lists one entry per CDR3 protein. The sample has around 200,000 distinct CDR3 sequences; over 9.5% are singletons. Sample: PBMCs or a T cell subset sorted from them (not recorded which). The receptors stem from a man younger than 30 who had mild COVID-19 (a few samples of this study predate the infection). Cell type and time point are not known.

V gene TRBV20-1 combines with J gene TRBJ2-1, with D possibly TRBD2 on 5 matching bases. This CDR3 is built from 14 residues. Germline V gene sequence: CDR1 DFQATT, CDR2 SNEGSKA (reference sequence). The V and J ends lost 6 bases and 3 bases respectively, with 15 bases between them. The CDR3 region is CSARTQAGYNEQFF. CDR3 nucleotides: TGCAGTGCCAGAACTCAGGCGGGCTACAATGAGCAGTTCTTC.

The rearrangement joins TRBV21-1 to TRBJ2-5; TRBD1, the table's D call, lacks a check against the DNA. TRBV21-1 is given as a pseudogene. The length of the CDR3 is 11 residues. DNA for the CDR3: TGTGCCAGCTCCCCGGTCCTGGCCCAGTACTTC. Translating it yields CASSPVLAQYF.

This rearrangement joins TRBV7-9 to TRBJ2-5; the match to TRBD2 covers 7 bases. Trimming cost V 2 bases and J 2 bases; bases outside gene matches: 5. Germline V gives CDR1 SEHNR, CDR2 FQNEAQ (reference sequence). The CDR3 extends over 15 amino acids. CDR3 loop: CASSLPGGSQETQYF. The CDR3 DNA reads TGTGCCAGCAGCTTACCGGGCGGGAGTCAAGAGACCCAGTACTTC.

The chain joins TRBV6-2 or TRBV6-3 to TRBJ2-7; D unclear. V lost 4 bases and J 7 bases, leaving 8 bases between the germline ends. This CDR3 comprises 11 residues. Germline CDR1 and CDR2: MNHEY and SVGEGT. The CDR3 DNA reads TGTGCCAGCAGTTCATTTCATGAGCAGTACGTC. Translation: CASSSFHEQYV.

The chain recombines TRBV28 with TRBJ2-3; unclear D gene. The CDR3 contains 16 residues. Trimming took 5 bases from V and 2 from J, leaving 17 bases between them. Germline V gene data show CDR1 as MDHEN and CDR2 as SYDVKM. CDR3 nucleotides: TGTGCCAGCAGTACCCTGACATTTACCCTCACAGATACGCAGTATTTT. It codes for CASSTLTFTLTDTQYF.

The J gene is TRBJ2-1, the V gene TRBV4-1, with a possible D match to TRBD2 (5 bases). The CDR3 has 12 amino acids. Germline V gene lookup returns CDR1 MGHRA and CDR2 YSYEKL. Trimming stripped 1 base from V and 10 bases from J, with 8 bases between. CDR3 in DNA: TGCGCCAGCAGCCAAGCCGGGATCGAGCAGTTCTTC. Its protein is CASSQAGIEQFF.

This clonotype was observed a handful of times. The chain is built from TRBV5-5 and TRBJ2-3; tentatively, D is TRBD2 (7 bases). Trimming cost V 0 bases and J 3 bases, with 14 bases left between them. This CDR3 is built from 16 residues. Germline V CDR1 and CDR2: SGHKS, YYEKEE (reference sequence). The CDR3 coding sequence is TGTGCCAGCAGCTTGGAGGGCGGGGGCGGAACAGATACGCAGTATTTT. Its translation: CASSLEGGGGTDTQYF.

The chain employs TRBV20-1 and TRBJ2-7; 8 positions match TRBD1. Germline loops: CDR1 DFQATT, CDR2 SNEGSKA (reference sequence). The CDR3 extends over 13 amino acids. V trimming: 4 bases; J trimming: 2 bases; junction bases outside the gene matches: 4. Here the CDR3 reads CSAIPGQAYEQYV. CDR3 nucleotides: TGCAGTGCTATTCCGGGACAGGCCTACGAGCAGTACGTC.

This clonotype was seen only a few times. CDR3: CASREFGTVSYEQYF. DNA for the CDR3: TGTGCCAGCAGGGAATTCGGGACAGTCTCCTACGAGCAGTACTTC. The rearrangement joins TRBV5-8 to TRBJ2-7; 7 bases are shared with TRBD1. CDR1 and CDR2 (germline): SGHTS, YDEGEE. J was trimmed by 0 bases and V by 5 bases; bases with no gene match: 8. The length of the CDR3 is 15 residues. The full variable domain, completed using reference TRBV5-8 and TRBJ2-7, is EAGVTQSPTHLIKTRGQQATLRCSPISGHTSVYWYQQALGLGLQFLLWYDEGEERNRGNFPPRFSGRQFPNYSSELNVNALELEDSALYLCASREFGTVSYEQYFGPGTRLTVT.

This chain connects TRBV11-1 to TRBJ1-1, with 8 positions matching TRBD1. Germline CDR1 and CDR2: SGHAT and FQDESV (reference sequence). The trim removed 6 bases at V and 6 bases at J, leaving 15 bases unmatched. The CDR3 has 16 residues. The CDR3 sequence: CASRQSDRGVWAEAFF. CDR3 nucleotides: TGTGCCAGCAGACAAAGCGACAGGGGTGTGTGGGCTGAAGCTTTCTTT.

The chain employs TRBV5-1 and TRBJ1-1, with a possible D match to TRBD1 (5 bases). Germline CDR1 reads SGHRS; CDR2 reads YFSETQ. The germline V and J ends were trimmed by 0 bases and 1 base, with 10 bases remaining between them. CDR3 length equals 15 residues. CDR3 bases: TGCGCCAGCAGCTTGGTCTCAGGGACGAACACTGAAGCTTTCTTT. Amino acids: CASSLVSGTNTEAFF.

This clonotype has only a few counts. The genes are TRBV28 and TRBJ2-5; D may be TRBD1 or TRBD2 (5 bases each). The V end was cut by 5 bases, the J end by 2 bases, with 12 bases between. Germline V gene data show CDR1 as MDHEN and CDR2 as SYDVKM. CDR3 length equals 14 residues. The CDR3 DNA sequence: TGTGCCAGCAGTAACCGGGACCCTCAAGAGACCCAGTACTTC. This encodes CASSNRDPQETQYF.

This clonotype came up many times. V and J are TRBV5-1 and TRBJ2-7; possible D gene TRBD2, 5 bases. V lost 4 bases and J lost 3, with 14 bases in between. The CDR3 spans 14 residues. The germline gives CDR1 SGHRS, CDR2 YFSETQ. CDR3 nucleotides: TGCGCCAGCAGCGCCAATGGAGGTTTCTACGAGCAGTACGTC. Encoded protein: CASSANGGFYEQYV.

This clonotype turned up a few times. The CDR3 loop reads CATSDWTGSGNTIYF. In DNA, the CDR3 is TGTGCCACCAGTGATTGGACAGGGTCTGGAAACACCATATATTTT. The chain employs TRBV24-1 and TRBJ1-3; 8 nucleotides line up with TRBD1. Trimming cost V 2 bases and J 1 base; bases outside gene matches: 0. The CDR3 totals 15 residues. Germline loops: CDR1 KGHDR, CDR2 SFDVKD.

This clonotype occurred a few times. V gene TRBV7-2 combines with J gene TRBJ1-1; D not resolved. Trimming pared 4 bases from V and 8 bases from J, leaving 14 bases between. Germline CDR1 SGHTA, CDR2 FQGNSA. The CDR3 covers 13 residues. The CDR3 spells CASSSVVPGEAFF. As DNA, the CDR3 is TGTGCCAGCAGCTCCGTGGTGCCTGGAGAAGCTTTCTTT.

This clonotype came up many times. The CDR3 reads CASSLNRAPWEGYTF. CDR3 in DNA: TGTGCCAGCAGTTTAAATAGGGCCCCTTGGGAAGGCTACACCTTC. This sequence joins TRBV28 and TRBJ1-2; no definite D call. V was clipped by 2 bases and J by 8 bases, with 18 bases between them. Germline lookup yields CDR1 MDHEN and CDR2 SYDVKM. CDR3 length equals 15 residues.

V gene TRBV4-3 combines with J gene TRBJ2-4; D possibly uses TRBD1 or TRBD2 (6 bases each). CDR3 length equals 15 residues. The germline V gene has CDR1 LGHNA and CDR2 YSLEER. V lost 4 bases, J lost 6 bases, and 16 bases lay in between. The CDR3 reads CASSRGHGGGNIQYF. The CDR3 DNA reads as TGCGCCAGCAGCCGAGGACACGGGGGCGGAAACATTCAGTACTTC.

This clonotype was observed a handful of times. The gene calls are TRBV12-3 or TRBV12-4 and TRBJ2-5, with D perhaps matching TRBD1 (5 bases). The V end was cut by 4 bases, the J end by 1 base, with 13 bases between. This CDR3 is 15 amino acids long. DNA for the CDR3: TGTGCCAGCAGTTGGGGCTATGACGTCCAAGAGACCCAGTACTTC. Residues: CASSWGYDVQETQYF.